A single sample gave rise to the 14 T cell receptor beta chains below, sequenced in a study of Ad26.COV2.S vaccination and SARS-CoV-2 variants. This table comes from immunoSEQ multiplex PCR, and its TCRdb copy is limited to in-frame clones, with some not included. This sample has about 390,000 clones; 70% to 90% occur once, and the top ten carry 3.5%. Stated treatment: some 20 received Ad26.COV2.S at low or high dose, single or two shots; roughly five received placebo; per-sample allocation not given. Specimen acquisition occurred on day 63 following the initial vaccine or placebo injection. Sequencing was performed on peripheral blood, taken in a trial of Ad26.COV2.S vaccine versus placebo. The receptor source for this set is a person aged 18-60 years who received the Ad26.COV2.S COVID-19 vaccine or a placebo.

V gene TRBV5-8 combines with J gene TRBJ1-4; D unresolved. This CDR3 has 9 residues. Germline values: CDR1 SGHTS, CDR2 YDEGEE. V lost 7 bases, J lost 12 bases, and 7 bases lay in between. The CDR3 spells CASGVELFF. CDR3 nucleotides: TGTGCCAGCGGGGTAGAACTGTTTTTT.

This chain joins TRBV5-4 and TRBJ2-3, with D unclear. CDR1 and CDR2 (germline): SGHNT, YYREEE (reference sequence). With 5 bases removed from V and 3 bases from J, the gap between germline ends came to 13 bases. The CDR3 covers 14 residues. CDR3: CASRTESRTDTQYF. For the CDR3, the DNA is TGTGCCAGCAGAACGGAATCCAGAACAGATACGCAGTATTTT.

The chain combines TRBV6-1 with TRBJ1-1; TRBD1 is a possible D gene (5 bases). Germline CDR1 MNHNS, CDR2 SASEGT. V shed 2 bases and J shed 5 bases, with 12 bases lying between them. The CDR3 has 14 amino acids. The CDR3 sequence: CASSEWGAGTEAFF. The CDR3 nucleotides are TGTGCCAGCAGTGAATGGGGTGCAGGGACTGAAGCTTTCTTT.

The chain is built from TRBV6-5 and TRBJ1-5; unclear D gene. Trimming pared 6 bases from V and 0 bases from J, leaving 6 bases between. Germline CDR1 reads MNHEY; CDR2 reads SVGAGI. The CDR3 sequence is 13 residues long. CDR3 loop: CASRKNSNQPQHF. Written as DNA, the CDR3 is TGTGCCAGCAGGAAAAATAGCAATCAGCCCCAGCATTTT.

This chain links TRBV19 with TRBJ1-2, with TRBD1 matching 7 bases. J lost 4 bases, V lost 7 bases, and 6 bases had no gene match. The CDR3 sequence is 13 residues long. Per germline, CDR1 LNHDA and CDR2 SQIVND (reference sequence). CDR3 loop: CASKPQGTYGYTF. CDR3 bases: TGTGCCAGTAAGCCACAGGGGACCTATGGCTACACCTTC.

The V gene is TRBV6-6, the J gene TRBJ1-5, with D maybe TRBD1 (5 bases). Germline V gene sequence: CDR1 MNHNY, CDR2 SVGAGI (reference sequence). Trimming left V 2 bases short and J 7 bases short, with 15 bases between. The CDR3 is 15 amino acids. The CDR3: CASSYAVGDRQPQHF. The DNA for the CDR3 is TGTGCCAGCAGTTACGCAGTAGGGGATCGGCAGCCCCAGCATTTT.

This chain links TRBV3-1 (or the pseudogene TRBV3-2) with TRBJ1-1, with D possibly matching TRBD1 (6 bases). The V gene lost 6 bases and the J gene lost 2 bases, with 13 bases spanning the gap. Germline V gene data show CDR1 as LGHDT and CDR2 as YNNKEL (reference sequence). The CDR3 has 14 amino acids. The CDR3 DNA sequence: TGTGCCAGCAGTCCAGAGGGGGTTAACACTGAAGCTTTCTTT. Its protein is CASSPEGVNTEAFF.

The genes are TRBV6-1 and TRBJ1-5; D ambiguous. CDR1 MNHNS and CDR2 SASEGT come from the germline V gene. The CDR3 is made up of 14 amino acids. V was pared by 3 bases and J by 5 bases, with 11 bases between. The CDR3 DNA reads TGTGCCAGCAGTGATTTACGGGCGGATCAGCCCCAGCATTTT. Protein sequence: CASSDLRADQPQHF.

V gene TRBV7-2 combines with J gene TRBJ2-3, with 8 bases lining up with TRBD2. The CDR3 spans 15 residues. From germline, CDR1 is SGHTA and CDR2 FQGNSA. With 3 bases clipped from V and 4 bases from J, the junction kept 6 bases outside the gene matches. CDR3: CASSFLGLGSDTQYF. The DNA for the CDR3 is TGTGCCAGCAGCTTTTTGGGACTAGGATCAGATACGCAGTATTTT.

The chain uses TRBV29-1 and TRBJ2-3, with D perhaps matching TRBD1 (6 bases). Germline V gene lookup returns CDR1 SQVTM and CDR2 ANQGSEA. Between the trimmed V and J ends, which lost 7 bases and 1 base, there was a span of 9 bases. The CDR3 consists of 12 residues. In DNA form, the CDR3 reads TGCAGCGGACAGGCAGGCACAGATACGCAGTATTTT. It is translated as CSGQAGTDTQYF.

V gene TRBV28 combines with J gene TRBJ2-7; D is perhaps TRBD1 or TRBD2 (5 bases each). V was clipped by 6 bases and J by 4 bases, with 10 bases between them. CDR3 length: 12 amino acids. CDR1 and CDR2 from the germline V gene are MDHEN and SYDVKM. In DNA form, the CDR3 reads TGTGCCAGCAGGGGGGTGCAATACGAGCAGTACTTC. Translation: CASRGVQYEQYF.

The genes are TRBV11-2 and TRBJ1-1; no definite D call. Germline V gives CDR1 SGHAT, CDR2 FQNNGV. Trimming took 5 bases from V and 5 from J, leaving 18 bases between them. The CDR3 is made up of 15 amino acids. The CDR3 region has the DNA TGTGCCAGCAGCCCCCCTTGGAGGGCGGCAACTGAAGCTTTCTTT. As protein: CASSPPWRAATEAFF.

This chain connects TRBV5-1 to TRBJ2-7; either TRBD1 or TRBD2 may supply D (5 bases each). The germline gives CDR1 SGHRS, CDR2 YFSETQ. This CDR3 comprises 13 residues. Trimming removed 3 bases from V and 2 bases from J, with 9 bases in between. The CDR3 here is CASSWDVTYEQYF. CDR3 bases: TGCGCCAGCAGCTGGGACGTGACCTACGAGCAGTACTTC. The full variable domain, its missing parts supplied by reference TRBV5-1 and TRBJ2-7, is KAGVTQTPRYLIKTRGQQVTLSCSPISGHRSVSWYQQTPGQGLQFLFEYFSETQRNKGNFPGRFSGRQFSNSRSEMNVSTLELGDSALYLCASSWDVTYEQYFGPGTRLTVT.

This sequence joins TRBV6-5 and TRBJ2-1; TRBD1 matches 8 bases. J lost 10 bases, V lost 2 bases, and 10 bases had no gene match. Germline assignment: CDR1 MNHEY and CDR2 SVGAGI. The CDR3 loop spans 15 amino acids. Here the CDR3 DNA reads TGTGCCAGCAGTTACGCCTACAGGGGGTACGCGGAGCAGTTCTTC. Its translation is CASSYAYRGYAEQFF.